The clone carrying this T cell receptor beta chain was seen a single time. The entry originates in a study of blood T cell repertoires in COVID-19. Produced via immunoSEQ multiplex PCR; TCRdb's table is partial and in-frame only. The repertoire includes roughly 360,000 clones, 81% of them detected once, and 1.1% sits in the top ten. Losses at the gene ends were 7 bases for V and 7 bases for J; bases not matched to a gene: 9. The CDR3 length is 14 residues. Germline values: CDR1 MRHNA, CDR2 SNTAGT. The V gene is TRBV6-4, the J gene TRBJ2-2, with TRBD2 matching over 7 bases. This TCR came from a human donor with acute or convalescent COVID-19. The donor label of this sample is uncertain. The material sequenced was peripheral blood. The CDR3 DNA sequence: TGTGCCAGCAAACCGCAGCGGGAAAACGGGGAGCTGTTTTTT. This translates into CASKPQRENGELFF.